Only a few counts were recorded for the clone carrying this T cell receptor beta chain. The source of the sample is a study of blood T cell repertoires in COVID-19. Study as a whole: Acute-phase and convalescent COVID-19 samples originated in the United States, Italy and Spain. PBMCs, B-cell-depleted T cells, or T cells were the source of the cDNA or gDNA that made up the material.

The CDR3 extends over 15 amino acids. The V segment lost 1 base and the J segment 5 bases; nucleotides outside the gene matches: 9. Germline V gives CDR1 SGHTS, CDR2 YDEGEE. Using immunoSEQ multiplex PCR, the repertoire was profiled, and TCRdb retains in-frame clones only, with some absent. The sample has roughly 34,000 clones, around 85% seen once. The TCR comes from a man older than 75 with active COVID-19. The sample consisted of peripheral blood. This rearrangement joins TRBV5-8 to TRBJ2-7, with 7 bases lining up with TRBD1. CDR3 amino acids: CASSLIGTAYDEQYF. CDR3 in DNA: TGTGCCAGCAGCTTGATCGGGACAGCTTACGACGAGCAGTACTTC.